The clone carrying this TCR beta chain was counted many times. What it binds is unknown. Diagnosing involved the use of clinical symptoms, serum thyroxine and TRAb, thyroid ultrasound and orbital computed tomography. When hyperthyroidism was first diagnosed, the blood sample was taken, preceding any ophthalmopathy symptoms. The record originates from a study of T cells in Graves' hyperthyroidism and ophthalmopathy. RNA transcripts provided the source from which TCR beta CDR3 regions were amplified. The TCR CDR3 first-round RT-PCR relied on the HTBI primer set. Via MiXCR, TCRdb re-called the multiplex PCR reads, giving one row per CDR3 protein. The table records a few hundred thousand distinct CDR3 sequences, 13% of them present only once. Study-wide results and limits: Most thyroid clonotypes expanded above 0.001 were also detected in blood.

The CDR3 has 15 residues. Trimming stripped 0 bases from V and 4 bases from J, with 10 bases between. Germline assignment: CDR1 LGHDT and CDR2 YNNKEL (reference sequence). J is TRBJ1-3 and V is TRBV3-1; D is uncertain. The specimen was blood. This receptor was obtained from a man aged 30-40 years with Graves' hyperthyroidism that later progressed to Graves' ophthalmopathy. CDR3 coding DNA: TGTGCCAGCAGCCAAGATCGGGCAGTCGGAAACACCATATATTTT. This translates into CASSQDRAVGNTIYF.